Below, one T cell receptor (beta chain) is given with its context. It has no known antigen specificity. Base qualities are not recorded, but no much larger clone differs from it by a single base. Moderately to severely active disease, a Clinical Activity Score of at least 3, a NOSPECS grade of at least 4, and a duration under 3 months were present in ophthalmopathy patients. Exclusion was applied to patients with uncontrolled infections, other autoimmune diseases, pregnancy or lactation. Diagnoses relied on clinical symptoms, serum thyroxine and TRAb, thyroid ultrasound and orbital computed tomography. PBMCs were isolated from about 10 ml of fresh peripheral blood by Ficoll-Paque density gradient centrifugation. Trizol reagent was used to extract total RNA, and RNA quality was then checked on an Agilent 2100 Bioanalyzer. This entry belongs to a study of T cells in Graves' hyperthyroidism and ophthalmopathy (dated by TCRdb to the late 2010s). Study-wide context: Peripheral blood was collected at initial diagnosis, before any treatment. For training and testing, the approximately 97 patients in the discovery cohort were randomly divided in a 7:3 ratio. The study also compared thyroid tissue and blood T-cell repertoires from more than five Graves' hyperthyroidism patients. To identify TCR V-J signatures that set the groups apart, the researchers used a discovery cohort of more than 95 patients, made up of 40 to 45 with Graves' ophthalmopathy and 57 with stable Graves' hyperthyroidism. Whether ophthalmopathy could be predicted prospectively was tested in an independent validation cohort made up of 18 to 20 hyperthyroidism patients plus 17 patients who later progressed to ophthalmopathy. TCR Vbeta CDR3 sequencing of roughly 140 peripheral blood samples (around 45 ophthalmopathy, some 75 hyperthyroidism and roughly 17 progressor patients) is reported in the paper. Once sampling was done, hyperthyroidism patients were given methimazole at a starting dose of 30 mg daily, whereas ophthalmopathy patients were given high-dose intravenous methylprednisolone.

Here V drops 3 bases and J drops 4 bases, and the junction holds 6 bases not matched to any gene. The CDR3 covers 14 residues, taking in both the cysteine and the phenylalanine. The read is trimmed to its CDR3 DNA, 42 bases read in frame from base 1. The germline V gene sets CDR1 to SGDLS and CDR2 to YYNGEE. What the research found in general, with its limitations: In validation, progression to ophthalmopathy was predicted by the model with more than 65% sensitivity and roughly 76% specificity, a median of approximately 6.5 months before onset. Most expanded thyroid clonotypes (frequency above 0.001) were also detected in blood, a finding suggesting that blood repertoires may reflect thyroid immune responses. No statistical method was used to set the sample size in advance, and investigators knew the group allocation. Ophthalmopathy was separated from stable hyperthyroidism by a 13 V-J signature model, with just over 85% sensitivity and around 81% specificity obtained in cross-validation and 80%/75% obtained in testing.

Amplification of TCR beta CDR3 regions was carried out from RNA transcripts. A first-round RT-PCR of the TCR CDR3 used the HTBI primer set with the Qiagen OneStep RT-PCR kit. A second multiplex PCR round built the libraries, followed by size selection and purification. The libraries were sequenced on an Illumina HiSeq2000 using paired-end 100 bp reads. Per the original workflow: SOAPnuke was used to process the raw data, throwing out any read that contained adapters or uncalled bases, had a mean Phred below 15, or lacked an exact constant-primer or identifier match. COPE v1.2.5 was used to merge high-quality paired reads, and clonotypes were defined as unique nucleotide sequences. Clonotypes were aligned to IMGT TRBV, TRBD and TRBJ reference segments using MiTCR v1.1. The analysis included only V-J combinations with a frequency above 0.0001, which together covered 99% to 99.2% of the repertoires. The TCS score was defined as the ratio of F50 (clonal expansion) to E x V (chaos), calculated using BLOSUM62-based TCRdist between CDR3 peptides within each V-J. Welch's t-statistics and random forest reduced 500 to 650 V-J features to 13, which were used in a naive Bayes classifier (R e1071). TCRdb handled the public reads itself, with Q25 trimming in fastp and clone calling in MiXCR, and kept productive beta chains. Records with the same CDR3 protein are collapsed into one entry carrying the most frequent genes and DNA. TCRdb's processing, not the authors' own work, is the source of the V and J calls. The sample yields roughly 280,000 distinct CDR3 sequences; roughly 20% were counted once. The biggest ten clones account for around two thirds of the sample.

The rearrangement joined TRBV9 to TRBJ1-2, and 7 junction bases match TRBD1. Sequences were obtained from blood. This TCR derives from a man in his thirties or forties with Graves' ophthalmopathy. In nucleotide form, the sequence is TGTGCCAGCAGCGGTGAGGGGGCCCGCTATGGCTACACCTTC. Translated, this gives CASSGEGARYGYTF.